These 21 T cell receptor beta chains were sequenced from one sample in a study of identical twins. One entry per CDR3 protein, called by TCRdb with MiXCR from the 5' RACE reads. The sample holds approximately 600,000 distinct CDR3 sequences, under 8.5% seen once. These data are also associated with another study on yellow fever vaccine responses in identical twins.

Material for sequencing was PBMCs. The source of these receptors is a woman younger than 35 in good health.

At least ten counts were recorded for this clonotype. The genes are TRBV27 and TRBJ1-1; D call uncertain. Germline CDR1 is MNHEY and CDR2 is SMNVEV (reference sequence). The V gene lost 9 bases and the J gene lost 0 bases, with 17 bases spanning the gap. This CDR3 has 15 amino acids. The CDR3 is CASVPIQAMNTEAFF. The CDR3, as DNA: TGTGCCAGTGTCCCAATACAAGCTATGAACACTGAAGCTTTCTTT.

This clonotype has more than one count but fewer than ten. This chain links TRBV7-8 with TRBJ1-2; no clear D gene. Germline V lookup: CDR1 SGHVS, CDR2 FQNEAQ. V lost 8 bases and J lost 0, with 22 bases in between. The CDR3 is made up of 17 amino acids. The CDR3 DNA follows: TGTGCCAGCGATTCCGGCGGGCTCCACGGATCTAACTATGGCTACACCTTC. It encodes CASDSGGLHGSNYGYTF.

CDR3 coding DNA: TGTGCCACCAGCAGAGCCGGGACAGGGGGTCGTCGCCTCCACTTT. It encodes CATSRAGTGGRRLHF. The chain is built from TRBV15 and TRBJ1-6; 11 nucleotides align to TRBD1. Trimming cost V 1 base and J 15 bases; bases outside gene matches: 8. The germline CDR1 and CDR2 sequences are LNHNV and YYDKDF (reference sequence). This CDR3 spans 15 amino acids.

The J gene is TRBJ2-3, the V gene TRBV9; the D gene is possibly TRBD2 (6 bases). Germline V gene sequence: CDR1 SGDLS, CDR2 YYNGEE. This CDR3 is built from 16 residues. Trimming shortened V by 0 bases and J by 0 bases, and 11 bases separated the two germline ends. In nucleotides, the CDR3 is TGTGCCAGCAGCGTAGTGGAGGGACCTAGCACAGATACGCAGTATTTT. The encoded protein is CASSVVEGPSTDTQYF. Supplemented by reference TRBV9 and TRBJ2-3, the full variable domain reads DSGVTQTPKHLITATGQRVTLRCSPRSGDLSVYWYQQSLDQGLQFLIQYYNGEERAKGNILERFSAQQFPDLHSELNLSSLELGDSALYFCASSVVEGPSTDTQYFGPGTRLTVL.

V is TRBV6-4 and J is TRBJ2-1, with TRBD2 as a possible D gene (7 bases). With 0 bases removed from V and 9 bases from J, the gap between germline ends came to 18 bases. The CDR3 runs 16 residues. Germline assignment: CDR1 MRHNA and CDR2 SNTAGT. CDR3 in DNA: TGTGCCAGCAGTGACTCGGTAGGGGGGGAATGGGGTGAGCAGTTCTTC. Protein product: CASSDSVGGEWGEQFF.

This clonotype was observed at least ten times. V and J are TRBV29-1 and TRBJ2-2; perhaps D is TRBD1 or TRBD2 (5 bases each). Germline CDR1 reads SQVTM; CDR2 reads ANQGSEA. This CDR3 is built from 14 residues. V shed 6 bases and J shed 2 bases, with 13 bases lying between them. CDR3 sequence: CSVEGRTNTGELFF. In DNA, the CDR3 is TGCAGCGTAGAGGGACGGACCAACACCGGGGAGCTGTTTTTT.

The J gene is TRBJ2-1, the V gene TRBV9; TRBD2 is a possible D gene (7 bases). Germline V CDR1 and CDR2: SGDLS, YYNGEE. This CDR3 has 14 residues. The ends were cut back, 4 bases at V and 6 bases at J, with 14 bases in the middle. The CDR3 nucleotides are TGTGCCAGCAGCAGGGGCGGGGGCAGCAATGAGCAGTTCTTC. Amino acid sequence: CASSRGGGSNEQFF.

This clonotype was recorded a few times. The chain recombines TRBV21-1 with TRBJ1-2. TRBV21-1 is flagged as a pseudogene. The CDR3 runs 14 residues. The CDR3 sequence is CASSFRTDNYGYTF. CDR3 sequence (DNA): TGTGCCAGCAGCTTTCGGACCGACAACTATGGCTACACCTTC.

This clonotype was seen ten or more times. This rearrangement joins TRBV4-1 to TRBJ1-5; D perhaps matches TRBD1 (6 bases). There are 15 residues in the CDR3. Germline V CDR1 and CDR2: MGHRA, YSYEKL. Trimming left V 1 base short and J 6 bases short, with 13 bases between. In DNA form, the CDR3 reads TGCGCCAGCAGCCAAGTAGGAGGGGGGGGTCAGCCCCAGCATTTT. This translates into CASSQVGGGGQPQHF.

CDR3 in DNA: TGCAGTGCTACGGTTGGACTGGGAAGAGACAATGAGCAGTTCTTC. Protein: CSATVGLGRDNEQFF. The gene calls are TRBV20-1 and TRBJ2-1; the D gene is possibly TRBD2 (5 bases). CDR1 and CDR2 from the germline V gene are DFQATT and SNEGSKA (reference sequence). The CDR3 sequence is 15 residues long. The V end was cut by 4 bases, the J end by 5 bases, with 18 bases between.

The rearrangement links TRBV28 to TRBJ2-7; D is perhaps TRBD1 or TRBD2 (5 bases each). V was cut by 6 bases and J by 7 bases, with 13 bases left in between. Germline V gene lookup returns CDR1 MDHEN and CDR2 SYDVKM. This CDR3 has 12 amino acids. Here the CDR3 reads CASRDTGGEQYV. The CDR3 DNA reads TGTGCCAGCAGGGACACAGGCGGGGAGCAGTACGTC.

There are a few counts of this clonotype. In DNA form, the CDR3 reads TGTGCCAGCAGTCGGGACAGGCGAGCCTACGAGCAGTACTTC. Protein: CASSRDRRAYEQYF. This chain links TRBV2 with TRBJ2-7, with 8 bases fitting TRBD1. J lost 2 bases, V lost 5 bases, and 5 bases had no gene match. Germline V gives CDR1 SNHLY, CDR2 FYNNEI. The CDR3 runs 14 residues.

In its sample, this clonotype was seen many times. J is TRBJ2-1 and V is TRBV20-1; D is uncertain. The CDR3 loop spans 15 amino acids. V was shortened by 0 bases and J by 4 bases, with 13 bases between the two germline ends. Germline assignment: CDR1 DFQATT and CDR2 SNEGSKA (reference sequence). CDR3: CSARDRRVLYNEQFF. CDR3 sequence (DNA): TGCAGTGCTAGAGATCGACGGGTTCTATACAATGAGCAGTTCTTC.

The CDR3 DNA reads as TGTGCCAGCTTGGGGGACGCGACTGAAGCTTTCTTT. Its translation: CASLGDATEAFF. The chain uses TRBV27 and TRBJ1-1, with D maybe TRBD1 (5 bases). The CDR3 is 12 residues long. Germline CDR1 reads MNHEY; CDR2 reads SMNVEV (reference sequence). V was trimmed by 8 bases and J by 5 bases, leaving 12 bases between them.

This clonotype was observed at least ten times. The rearrangement links TRBV5-6 to TRBJ1-4; D call uncertain. In germline, CDR1 is SGHDT, CDR2 YYEEEE. The CDR3 runs 16 residues. V dropped 0 bases and J dropped 7 bases, with 16 bases sitting between them. This CDR3 reads CASSLGAGWVAEKLFF. The CDR3 region has the DNA TGTGCCAGCAGCTTGGGGGCCGGCTGGGTGGCTGAAAAACTGTTTTTT.

The rearrangement links TRBV12-3 or TRBV12-4 to TRBJ2-6; a weak D match, TRBD1 (5 bases). The V end was cut by 2 bases, the J end by 7 bases, with 21 bases between. The CDR3 length is 18 residues. The CDR3 nucleotides are TGTGCCAGCAGTTTATTGCAGGGCGCACCTCTTATCGCCAACGTCCTGACTTTC. It is translated as CASSLLQGAPLIANVLTF.

The table lists this clonotype with a few counts. This sequence joins TRBV28 and TRBJ1-5, with D possibly matching TRBD1 (6 bases). This CDR3 has 15 amino acids. Trimming stripped 5 bases from V and 4 bases from J, with 15 bases between. Germline V gene sequence: CDR1 MDHEN, CDR2 SYDVKM. Here the CDR3 DNA reads TGTGCCAGCAGTCAAGCCGGGACACTGAATCAGCCCCAGCATTTT. The encoded protein is CASSQAGTLNQPQHF.

The chain recombines TRBV7-6 with TRBJ2-7; D is possibly TRBD2 (7 bases). The CDR3 is made up of 19 amino acids. Per the germline V gene, CDR1 is SGHVS and CDR2 is FNYEAQ. The germline V and J ends were trimmed by 1 base and 2 bases, with 24 bases remaining between them. The CDR3 is CASSLGALGGAGPTYEQYF. The DNA of the CDR3 is TGTGCCAGCAGCTTAGGGGCCCTAGGGGGAGCGGGGCCTACCTACGAGCAGTACTTC.

This clonotype was seen at least ten times. The chain couples TRBV7-9 to TRBJ1-2; D possibly corresponds to TRBD1 (6 bases). CDR3 length equals 15 residues. The V gene's germline CDR1 is SEHNR and CDR2 FQNEAQ (reference sequence). Trimming pared 3 bases from V and 4 bases from J, leaving 15 bases between. This CDR3 is CASSFSRGASYGYTF. DNA of the CDR3: TGTGCCAGCAGCTTCAGTAGGGGGGCAAGCTATGGCTACACCTTC.

In its sample, this clonotype was seen many times. The chain joins TRBV28 to TRBJ2-3; D gene unclear. Trimming cost V 2 bases and J 0 bases, with 3 bases left between them. Per the germline V gene, CDR1 is MDHEN and CDR2 is SYDVKM. This CDR3 spans 13 amino acids. The CDR3 loop reads CASSLPSTDTQYF. CDR3 DNA sequence: TGTGCCAGCAGTTTACCGAGCACAGATACGCAGTATTTT.

The CDR3 nucleotides read TGTGCCAGCAGCCGTTCGAGAGCCAAAAACATTCAGTACTTC. Translating gives CASSRSRAKNIQYF. The gene calls are TRBV14 and TRBJ2-4, with D unresolved. Germline values: CDR1 SGHDN, CDR2 FVKESK. This CDR3 has 14 residues. V was shortened by 4 bases and J by 0 bases, with 7 bases between the two germline ends.